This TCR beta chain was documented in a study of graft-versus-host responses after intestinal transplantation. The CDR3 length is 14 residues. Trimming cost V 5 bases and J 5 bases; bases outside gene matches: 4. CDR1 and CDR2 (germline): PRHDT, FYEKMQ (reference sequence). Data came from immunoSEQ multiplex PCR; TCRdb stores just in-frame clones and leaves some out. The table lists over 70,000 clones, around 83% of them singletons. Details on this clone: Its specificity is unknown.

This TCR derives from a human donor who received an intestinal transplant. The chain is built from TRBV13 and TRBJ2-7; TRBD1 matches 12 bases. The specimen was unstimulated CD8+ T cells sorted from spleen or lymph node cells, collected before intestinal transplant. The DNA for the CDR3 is TGTGCCAGCAGCCTGAGGGACAGGGGGCACGAGCAGTACTTC. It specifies CASSLRDRGHEQYF.